This T cell receptor (beta chain) was captured by sequencing in a study of T cell responses to AZD1222 COVID-19 vaccine. Across the study: Doses given second, at about 4 or about 12 weeks, were pooled.

Remarks on this clone: Its antigen is still unknown.

Only in-frame clones appear in the TCRdb table, and some are missing; sequencing was by immunoSEQ multiplex PCR. This repertoire shows roughly 100,000 clones, about nine tenths found once; its top ten account for approximately 18%. This CDR3 is 14 amino acids long. The V end lost 3 bases, the J end lost 4 bases, and 13 bases lay between the germline ends. CDR1 and CDR2 (germline): SGHRS, YFSETQ. Notes on the study in general: Unmutated variant regions reportedly attract nearly half of all spike-specific TCRs. Repertoires were obtained only post-peak T cell response. The breadth and depth of Spike-specific TCRs increased once two AZD1222 doses had been given.

This sequence joins TRBV5-1 and TRBJ2-5; tentatively, D is TRBD1 or TRBD2 (6 bases each). The origin of this receptor is an adult in good health. The sample here was peripheral blood, taken on day 0 of AZD1222 vaccination. CDR3: CASSSAGGRETQYF. DNA of the CDR3: TGCGCCAGCAGCTCTGCCGGGGGCAGAGAGACCCAGTACTTC. The variable domain in full, completed from reference TRBV5-1 and TRBJ2-5, reads KAGVTQTPRYLIKTRGQQVTLSCSPISGHRSVSWYQQTPGQGLQFLFEYFSETQRNKGNFPGRFSGRQFSNSRSEMNVSTLELGDSALYLCASSSAGGRETQYFGPGTRLLVL.